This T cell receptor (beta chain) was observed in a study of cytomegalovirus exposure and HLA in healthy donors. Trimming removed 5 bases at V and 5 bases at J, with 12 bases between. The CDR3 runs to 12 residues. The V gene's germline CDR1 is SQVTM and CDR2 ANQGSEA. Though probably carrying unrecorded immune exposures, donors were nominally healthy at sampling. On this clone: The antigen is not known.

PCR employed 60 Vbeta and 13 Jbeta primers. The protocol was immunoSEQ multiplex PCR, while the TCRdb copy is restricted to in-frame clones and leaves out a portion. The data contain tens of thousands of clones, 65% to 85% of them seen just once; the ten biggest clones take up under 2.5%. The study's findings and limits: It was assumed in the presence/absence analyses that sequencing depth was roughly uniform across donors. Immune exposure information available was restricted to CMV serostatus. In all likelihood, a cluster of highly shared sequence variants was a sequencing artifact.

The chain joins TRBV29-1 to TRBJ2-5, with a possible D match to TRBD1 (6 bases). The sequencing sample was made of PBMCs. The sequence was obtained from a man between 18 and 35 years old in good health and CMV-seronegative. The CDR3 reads CSVSPQGETQYF. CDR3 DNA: TGCAGCGTTAGTCCTCAGGGGGAGACCCAGTACTTC.